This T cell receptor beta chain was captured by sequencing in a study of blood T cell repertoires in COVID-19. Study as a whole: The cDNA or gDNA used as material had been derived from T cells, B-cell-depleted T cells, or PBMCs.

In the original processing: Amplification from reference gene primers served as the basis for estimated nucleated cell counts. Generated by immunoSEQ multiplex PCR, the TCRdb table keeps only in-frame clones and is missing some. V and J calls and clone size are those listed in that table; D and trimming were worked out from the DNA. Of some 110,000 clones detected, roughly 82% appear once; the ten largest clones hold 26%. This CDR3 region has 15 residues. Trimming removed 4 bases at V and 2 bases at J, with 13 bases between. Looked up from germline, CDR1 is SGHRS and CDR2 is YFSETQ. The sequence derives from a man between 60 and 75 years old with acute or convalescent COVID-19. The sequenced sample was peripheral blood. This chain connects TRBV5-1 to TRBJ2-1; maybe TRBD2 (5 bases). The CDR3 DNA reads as TGCGCCAGCAGCCCAGGACTGACCCCCTACAATGAGCAGTTCTTC. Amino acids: CASSPGLTPYNEQFF.